Shown below are 23 T cell receptor beta chains from a single sample sequenced in a study of blood T cell repertoires in COVID-19. Some clones are missing from TCRdb's copy, which holds only in-frame ones; the method was immunoSEQ multiplex PCR. The sample contains around 42,000 clones, more than 70% of which appear only once. Sequenced material: peripheral blood. Receptors originate from a man between 65 and 79 years old with acute or convalescent COVID-19.

The genes are TRBV6-5 and TRBJ1-5; D possibly corresponds to TRBD1 (5 bases). Trimming took 7 bases from V and 5 from J, leaving 12 bases between them. This CDR3 contains 13 residues. Per the germline V gene, CDR1 is MNHEY and CDR2 is SVGAGI. The chain's CDR3 is CASKGGEHQPQHF. In DNA form, the CDR3 reads TGTGCCAGCAAAGGAGGGGAGCATCAGCCCCAGCATTTT.

This clone is a singleton in its sample. V gene TRBV28 combines with J gene TRBJ1-1; 8 bases line up with TRBD1. The CDR3 runs 17 residues. V lost 2 bases, J lost 2 bases, and 10 bases stayed unmatched. Germline assignment: CDR1 MDHEN and CDR2 SYDVKM. The chain's CDR3 is CASSLLVGQAANTEAFF. CDR3 coding DNA: TGTGCCAGCAGTTTACTAGTGGGACAGGCGGCAAACACTGAAGCTTTCTTT.

The rearrangement joins TRBV4-1 to TRBJ2-5; unclear D gene. V dropped 1 base and J dropped 4 bases, with 16 bases sitting between them. This CDR3 has 16 amino acids. Germline lookup yields CDR1 MGHRA and CDR2 YSYEKL. The CDR3 region is CASSQGSISLVETQYF. The CDR3 nucleotides read TGCGCCAGCAGCCAAGGTAGCATTAGCCTGGTAGAGACCCAGTACTTC.

The table lists this clone with a count of one. V gene TRBV12-3 or TRBV12-4 combines with J gene TRBJ1-5; 8 bases align to TRBD1. With V trimmed by 6 bases and J by 7 bases, 5 bases remained unmatched. The CDR3 has 13 residues. CDR3 DNA: TGTGCCAGCAGCCTGGACAGGGAACAGCCCCAGCATTTT. It yields the protein CASSLDREQPQHF.

With respect to this clone: The identical CDR3 is also encoded by other nucleotide sequences in the sample. J is TRBJ2-1 and V is TRBV5-1; tentatively, D is TRBD1 (5 bases). The CDR3 consists of 15 residues. V dropped 0 bases and J dropped 2 bases, with 9 bases sitting between them. Germline V gene data show CDR1 as SGHRS and CDR2 as YFSETQ. DNA for the CDR3: TGCGCCAGCAGCTTGGGGCAGGGCCCCTACAATGAGCAGTTCTTC. Translating gives CASSLGQGPYNEQFF.

The chain recombines TRBV4-3 with TRBJ1-3; possibly TRBD1 for D (5 bases). With 4 bases removed from V and 8 bases from J, the gap between germline ends came to 18 bases. This CDR3 is built from 15 residues. Germline V CDR1 and CDR2: LGHNA, YSLEER. CDR3 residues: CASSLATRGGDTIYF. CDR3 in DNA: TGCGCCAGCAGCCTTGCGACAAGGGGCGGCGACACCATATATTTT.

CDR3 coding DNA: TGTGCCAGTAGTCCAGCGGGACAGGGAGGGGATGAAAAACTGTTTTTT. It specifies CASSPAGQGGDEKLFF. The rearrangement joins TRBV19 to TRBJ1-4; 9 bases align to TRBD1. CDR3 length equals 16 residues. Trimming took 5 bases from V and 6 from J; bases not matched to a gene: 10. CDR1 and CDR2 from the germline V gene are LNHDA and SQIVND (reference sequence).

The chain combines TRBV29-1 with TRBJ1-5; D possibly corresponds to TRBD1 (5 bases). The germline V gene encodes CDR1 SQVTM and CDR2 ANQGSEA. The CDR3 extends over 14 amino acids. Trimming stripped 6 bases from V and 1 base from J, with 13 bases between. DNA for the CDR3: TGCAGCGTCGGGGGACGGGACAGCAATCAGCCCCAGCATTTT. Encoded protein: CSVGGRDSNQPQHF.

This chain uses TRBV5-1 with TRBJ2-2, with D tentatively TRBD2 (7 bases). CDR1 is SGHRS and CDR2 is YFSETQ in the germline V gene. V was clipped by 0 bases and J by 6 bases, with 12 bases between them. The CDR3 runs 15 residues. The CDR3 sequence is CASSLDAGAAGELFF. The CDR3 nucleotides are TGCGCCAGCAGCTTGGACGCGGGGGCAGCCGGGGAGCTGTTTTTT. Combining the CDR3 with reference TRBV5-1 and TRBJ2-2 gives the whole variable domain KAGVTQTPRYLIKTRGQQVTLSCSPISGHRSVSWYQQTPGQGLQFLFEYFSETQRNKGNFPGRFSGRQFSNSRSEMNVSTLELGDSALYLCASSLDAGAAGELFFGEGSRLTVL.

The chain combines TRBV10-1 with TRBJ2-1; D is undetermined. CDR3 length equals 11 residues. The V gene lost 3 bases and the J gene lost 6 bases, with 3 bases spanning the gap. From germline, CDR1 is WNHNN and CDR2 SYGVQD (reference sequence). The DNA of the CDR3 is TGCGCCAGCAGTGACGGCAATGAGCAGTTCTTC. Residues: CASSDGNEQFF.

The genes are TRBV6-6 and TRBJ1-5; 7 bases align to TRBD1. The CDR3 sequence is 14 residues long. Per the germline V gene, CDR1 is MNHNY and CDR2 is SVGAGI (reference sequence). J gave up 9 bases and V 7 bases, and 12 bases lay outside the gene matches. In nucleotides, the CDR3 is TGTGCCAGCACCCTAGGATTACAGGGGCGGCCCCAGCATTTT. Amino acid sequence: CASTLGLQGRPQHF.

The V gene is TRBV4-1, the J gene TRBJ2-2; TRBD1 aligns across 9 bases. Germline lookup yields CDR1 MGHRA and CDR2 YSYEKL. Losses at the gene ends were 2 bases for V and 5 bases for J; bases not matched to a gene: 6. The CDR3 has 16 residues. The CDR3 nucleotides are TGCGCCAGCAGCCAACTTCTCGGGACAGGGACCGGGGAGCTGTTTTTT. Translating gives CASSQLLGTGTGELFF.

The J gene is TRBJ2-5, the V gene TRBV7-9; tentative D call: TRBD1 (6 bases). Per the germline V gene, CDR1 is SEHNR and CDR2 is FQNEAQ (reference sequence). Deletions cut 1 base from V and 7 bases from J, with 10 bases between. CDR3 length equals 13 residues. The chain's CDR3 is CASSLDRVWTQYF. The CDR3 DNA is TGTGCCAGCAGCTTAGACAGGGTATGGACCCAGTACTTC.

The rearrangement joins TRBV28 to TRBJ2-7, with D tentatively TRBD1 (5 bases). Germline V CDR1 and CDR2: MDHEN, SYDVKM. With 6 bases removed from V and 5 bases from J, the gap between germline ends came to 14 bases. CDR3 length: 13 amino acids. CDR3 in DNA: TGTGCCAGCAGCAGGACATCGGTCGACGAGCAGTACTTC. Amino acids: CASSRTSVDEQYF.

The V and J genes are TRBV6-1 and TRBJ1-1; the D gene is possibly TRBD1 (6 bases). The germline gives CDR1 MNHNS, CDR2 SASEGT. There are 16 residues in the CDR3. V was pared by 4 bases and J by 5 bases, with 20 bases between. For the CDR3, the DNA is TGTGCCAGCAGTGCAAGCAGGGGCCCCCGGAGGACTGAAGCTTTCTTT. This gives the protein CASSASRGPRRTEAFF.

The gene calls are TRBV11-3 and TRBJ2-2, with D perhaps TRBD1 (6 bases). The CDR3 totals 13 residues. V lost 5 bases and J 5 bases, leaving 9 bases between the germline ends. Germline CDR1 reads SGHNT; CDR2 reads YENEEA. The CDR3 reads CASSQQGTGELFF. The CDR3 coding sequence is TGTGCCAGCAGCCAGCAGGGGACCGGGGAGCTGTTTTTT.

This chain links TRBV5-6 with TRBJ2-1; weak D call: TRBD1 (6 bases). CDR1 and CDR2 (germline): SGHDT, YYEEEE. V was trimmed by 1 base and J by 8 bases, leaving 7 bases between them. There are 12 residues in the CDR3. The CDR3 region is CASSLTGYEQFF. The CDR3 DNA follows: TGTGCCAGCAGCTTGACAGGGTATGAGCAGTTCTTC.

The chain recombines TRBV28 with TRBJ1-4; D remains ambiguous. Deletions cut 5 bases from V and 0 bases from J, with 7 bases between. CDR1 is MDHEN and CDR2 is SYDVKM in the germline V gene. The CDR3 covers 14 residues. The CDR3 DNA is TGTGCCAGCAGTCTTGTCGCAACTAATGAAAAACTGTTTTTT. It translates to CASSLVATNEKLFF.

V is TRBV7-8 and J is TRBJ2-7; 7 positions agree with TRBD2. Trimming at V came to 3 bases and at J to 4 bases, leaving 9 bases not matched to a gene. Germline CDR1 and CDR2: SGHVS and FQNEAQ. This CDR3 has 15 residues. The DNA for the CDR3 is TGTGCCAGCAGCTTCATGACGGGGCGGGGGTACGAGCAGTACTTC. It translates to CASSFMTGRGYEQYF.

The V gene is TRBV5-1, the J gene TRBJ2-2, with TRBD2 as a possible D gene (5 bases). The CDR3 totals 15 residues. V gave up 1 base and J gave up 4 bases, with 11 bases separating them. Germline CDR1 and CDR2: SGHRS and YFSETQ. CDR3 loop: CASSLLRAGTGELFF. The CDR3, as DNA: TGCGCCAGCAGCTTGTTGAGGGCCGGCACCGGGGAGCTGTTTTTT.

This chain connects TRBV5-8 to TRBJ1-1, with D perhaps TRBD1 (5 bases). Trimming pared 5 bases from V and 1 base from J, leaving 18 bases between. The CDR3 is 16 amino acids. Germline lookup yields CDR1 SGHTS and CDR2 YDEGEE. CDR3 amino acids: CASSFPPGLRNTEAFF. The CDR3 DNA reads as TGTGCCAGCAGTTTCCCTCCGGGACTCCGGAACACTGAAGCTTTCTTT.

CDR3 residues: CASTDSAGDYGYTF. The DNA of the CDR3 is TGTGCCAGTACGGATTCAGCGGGGGACTATGGCTACACCTTC. The gene calls are TRBV19 and TRBJ1-2; D possibly corresponds to TRBD1 (5 bases). The germline gives CDR1 LNHDA, CDR2 SQIVND (reference sequence). CDR3 length equals 14 residues. The germline V and J ends were trimmed by 7 bases and 3 bases, with 15 bases remaining between them.

V is TRBV7-3 and J is TRBJ2-1; 8 bases are shared with TRBD2. CDR1 is SGHTA, CDR2 FQGTGA, per germline. The V and J ends lost 4 bases and 4 bases, in that order; junction bases with no gene match: 12. This CDR3 contains 17 residues. The CDR3 sequence: CASSSPATSGSYNEQFF. CDR3 nucleotide sequence: TGTGCCAGCAGCTCGCCTGCAACTAGCGGAAGTTACAATGAGCAGTTCTTC.